The 3 T cell receptor beta chains presented below share a single source sample, sequenced in a study of T cell changes during pregnancy in multiple sclerosis. Libraries were prepared by immunoSEQ multiplex PCR; TCRdb keeps only in-frame clonotypes and omits some of them. Here the sample spans about 77,000 clones, around 89% being singletons. This material consisted of peripheral blood, taken before pregnancy. The receptor set was obtained from a female donor with multiple sclerosis, enrolled in a pregnancy study.

The DNA for the CDR3 is TGTGCCAGCACCCTCTTTCGGGCAGATACGCAGTATTTT. It specifies CASTLFRADTQYF. The genes are TRBV7-2 and TRBJ2-3; no firm D call. The CDR3 covers 13 residues. The germline gives CDR1 SGHTA, CDR2 FQGNSA. V lost 7 bases to trimming and J lost 4 bases, with 12 bases between them.

This clone was seen once. This sequence joins TRBV5-1 and TRBJ1-2, with D perhaps matching TRBD1 (5 bases). V lost 3 bases and J 10 bases, leaving 13 bases between the germline ends. Germline lookup yields CDR1 SGHRS and CDR2 YFSETQ. The CDR3 extends over 12 amino acids. The CDR3 reads CASSSISGHYTF. The CDR3 bases are TGCGCCAGCAGCTCGATCTCAGGGCACTACACCTTC.

This chain connects TRBV11-1 to TRBJ2-3; D unresolved. V gave up 5 bases and J gave up 2 bases, with 14 bases separating them. Germline V gene data show CDR1 as SGHAT and CDR2 as FQDESV (reference sequence). CDR3 length equals 15 residues. DNA for the CDR3: TGTGCCAGCAGCCCACTGGAGCTTCTCACAGATACGCAGTATTTT. Translating gives CASSPLELLTDTQYF. Combining the CDR3 with reference TRBV11-1 and TRBJ2-3 gives the whole variable domain EAEVAQSPRYKITEKSQAVAFWCDPISGHATLYWYRQILGQGPELLVQFQDESVVDDSQLPKDRFSAERLKGVDSTLKIQPAELGDSAMYLCASSPLELLTDTQYFGPGTRLTVL.